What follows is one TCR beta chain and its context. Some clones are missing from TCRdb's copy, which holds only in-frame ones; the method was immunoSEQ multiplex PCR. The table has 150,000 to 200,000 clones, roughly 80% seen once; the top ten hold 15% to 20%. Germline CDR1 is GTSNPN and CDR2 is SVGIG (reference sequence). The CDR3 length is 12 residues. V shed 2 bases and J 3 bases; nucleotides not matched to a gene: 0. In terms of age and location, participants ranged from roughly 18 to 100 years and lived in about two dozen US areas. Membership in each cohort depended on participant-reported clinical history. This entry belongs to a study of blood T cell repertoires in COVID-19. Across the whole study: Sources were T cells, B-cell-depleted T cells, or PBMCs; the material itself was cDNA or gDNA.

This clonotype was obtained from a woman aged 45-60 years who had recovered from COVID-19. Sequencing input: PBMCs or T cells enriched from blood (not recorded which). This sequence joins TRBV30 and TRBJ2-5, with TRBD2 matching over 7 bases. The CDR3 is CAWSLAEETQYF. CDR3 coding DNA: TGTGCCTGGAGTCTAGCGGAAGAGACCCAGTACTTC.